A single sample is the source of the 3 T cell receptor beta chains below, sequenced in a study of OX40 agonist ivuxolimab in advanced cancers. Some clones are missing from TCRdb's copy, which holds only in-frame ones; the method was immunoSEQ multiplex PCR. Of roughly 29,000 clones listed, more than 75% are singletons. The sequencing used CD4+ or CD8+ T cells sorted from blood, collected in a trial of the OX40 agonist ivuxolimab. Every receptor here comes from an adult with an advanced solid tumor such as melanoma, head and neck, liver or kidney cancer.

V and J are TRBV7-8 and TRBJ2-3; TRBD1 agrees at 7 bases. The CDR3 totals 15 residues. Germline-derived CDR1 and CDR2 are SGHVS and FQNEAQ. The J segment lost 2 bases and the V segment lost 2 bases, leaving 4 bases of the junction unmatched. CDR3 residues: CASSLYRGPTDTQYF. In nucleotides, the CDR3 is TGTGCCAGCAGCTTATACAGGGGCCCCACAGATACGCAGTATTTT.

The chain has TRBV19 and TRBJ1-5; 7 bases fit TRBD1. The V gene's germline CDR1 is LNHDA and CDR2 SQIVND (reference sequence). This CDR3 is 15 amino acids long. V dropped 5 bases and J dropped 8; count of bases not matched to a gene: 12. Here the CDR3 DNA reads TGTGCCAGTAGTCCCGGGACAGCCGCGGTCGAGCCCCAGCATTTT. This sequence encodes CASSPGTAAVEPQHF.

This rearrangement joins TRBV11-2 to TRBJ2-5; 10 bases are a match to TRBD2. V gave up 4 bases and J gave up 5 bases; unmatched junction bases: 7. CDR1 SGHAT and CDR2 FQNNGV come from the germline V gene. The length of the CDR3 is 15 residues. The CDR3 nucleotides read TGTGCCAGCAGCTCAGCGGGGGGGCCAAAGGAGACCCAGTACTTC. Translating it yields CASSSAGGPKETQYF.